Following are 23 T cell receptor beta chains from one sample sequenced in a study of T cell responses to AZD1222 COVID-19 vaccine. Only in-frame clones appear in the TCRdb table, and some are missing; sequencing was by immunoSEQ multiplex PCR. The table includes 90,000 to 130,000 clones, approximately 90% detected once. Sequences were derived from peripheral blood, sampled 28 days after the second AZD1222 dose. The receptors were gathered from an adult who received the AZD1222 COVID-19 vaccine.

The J gene is TRBJ1-5, the V gene TRBV7-8; unclear D gene. CDR1 is SGHVS, CDR2 FQNEAQ, per germline. Trimming removed 1 base at V and 4 bases at J, with 11 bases between. This CDR3 contains 15 residues. As DNA, the CDR3 is TGTGCCAGCAGCTTAGATGGGCGGATAAATCAGCCCCAGCATTTT. Its protein is CASSLDGRINQPQHF.

The chain carries TRBV19 and TRBJ2-7; D unresolved. The V gene's germline CDR1 is LNHDA and CDR2 SQIVND (reference sequence). Trimming took 0 bases from V and 6 from J, leaving 15 bases between them. This CDR3 has 15 residues. The CDR3 bases are TGTGCCAGTAGTATAGATCTGGCGGTGATACGCGAGCAGTACTTC. Its protein is CASSIDLAVIREQYF.

V is TRBV5-1 and J is TRBJ2-3; D is possibly TRBD1 (6 bases). There are 15 residues in the CDR3. V lost 0 bases and J lost 5, with 13 bases in between. Germline V lookup: CDR1 SGHRS, CDR2 YFSETQ. CDR3 amino acids: CASSLEAADRDTQYF. CDR3 nucleotides: TGCGCCAGCAGCTTGGAGGCAGCGGACAGAGATACGCAGTATTTT.

V and J are TRBV13 and TRBJ2-7, with TRBD2 as a possible D gene (6 bases). With 5 bases removed from V and 5 bases from J, the gap between germline ends came to 13 bases. Germline V CDR1 and CDR2: PRHDT, FYEKMQ (reference sequence). The CDR3 has 13 amino acids. The CDR3 reads CASSPVWGDEQYF. The CDR3 coding sequence is TGTGCCAGCAGCCCCGTGTGGGGGGACGAGCAGTACTTC. Based on the CDR3 plus reference TRBV13 and TRBJ2-7, the full variable domain is AAGVIQSPRHLIKEKRETATLKCYPIPRHDTVYWYQQGPGQDPQFLISFYEKMQSDKGSIPDRFSAQQFSDYHSELNMSSLELGDSALYFCASSPVWGDEQYFGPGTRLTVT.

The chain carries TRBV6-4 and TRBJ2-2; D may be TRBD1 or TRBD2 (5 bases each). CDR1 and CDR2 (germline): MRHNA, SNTAGT. Trimming cost V 3 bases and J 5 bases, with 7 bases left between them. The CDR3 totals 13 residues. The CDR3 loop reads CASSEWGTGELFF. The CDR3 nucleotides read TGTGCCAGCAGTGAATGGGGGACCGGGGAGCTGTTTTTT.

This chain links TRBV18 with TRBJ1-1, with D possibly TRBD1 on 5 matching bases. The V gene lost 4 bases and the J gene lost 0 bases, with 15 bases spanning the gap. Per germline, CDR1 KGHSH and CDR2 LQKENI. The CDR3 is 16 residues long. The chain's CDR3 is CASSHGQGFMNTEAFF. DNA of the CDR3: TGTGCCAGCTCACACGGACAAGGGTTCATGAACACTGAAGCTTTCTTT.

CDR3 sequence reads: CASSLDVGSGNTIYF. DNA of the CDR3: TGTGCCAGCAGCTTAGATGTCGGGTCTGGAAACACCATATATTTT. The chain combines TRBV11-3 with TRBJ1-3, with D unclear. Per germline, CDR1 SGHNT and CDR2 YENEEA. Deletions cut 0 bases from V and 1 base from J, with 7 bases between. This CDR3 is 15 amino acids long. The whole variable domain, filled in from reference TRBV11-3 and TRBJ1-3, reads EAGVVQSPRYKIIEKKQPVAFWCNPISGHNTLYWYLQNLGQGPELLIRYENEEAVDDSQLPKDRFSAERLKGVDSTLKIQPAELGDSAVYLCASSLDVGSGNTIYFGEGSWLTVV.

V is TRBV2 and J is TRBJ2-1, with D perhaps TRBD1 or TRBD2 (5 bases each). The CDR3 has 15 amino acids. V dropped 9 bases and J dropped 0 bases, with 15 bases sitting between them. The V gene's germline CDR1 is SNHLY and CDR2 FYNNEI. CDR3 protein: CASVTGQSSYNEQFF. DNA of the CDR3: TGTGCCAGTGTTACGGGGCAGAGCTCCTACAATGAGCAGTTCTTC. Combining the CDR3 with reference TRBV2 and TRBJ2-1 gives the whole variable domain EPEVTQTPSHQVTQMGQEVILRCVPISNHLYFYWYRQILGQKVEFLVSFYNNEISEKSEIFDDQFSVERPDGSNFTLKIRSTKLEDSAMYFCASVTGQSSYNEQFFGPGTRLTVL.

The CDR3 spells CASLGHLQETQYF. For the CDR3, the DNA is TGTGCCAGCCTTGGACACCTTCAAGAGACCCAGTACTTC. V gene TRBV11-2 combines with J gene TRBJ2-5, with TRBD1 as a possible D gene (5 bases). The CDR3 has 13 amino acids. Germline V gene lookup returns CDR1 SGHAT and CDR2 FQNNGV. V dropped 8 bases and J dropped 2 bases, with 12 bases sitting between them.

The chain couples TRBV11-2 to TRBJ1-1; 11 positions match TRBD1. In germline, CDR1 is SGHAT, CDR2 FQNNGV. The CDR3 extends over 12 amino acids. V dropped 3 bases and J dropped 11; count of bases not matched to a gene: 2. The DNA of the CDR3 is TGTGCCAGCAGCTTGGGACAGGGGGAGGCTTTCTTT. Translation: CASSLGQGEAFF. The full variable domain, rest sourced from reference TRBV11-2 and TRBJ1-1, is EAGVAQSPRYKIIEKRQSVAFWCNPISGHATLYWYQQILGQGPKLLIQFQNNGVVDDSQLPKDRFSAERLKGVDSTLKIQPAKLEDSAVYLCASSLGQGEAFFGQGTRLTVV.

The chain joins TRBV25-1 to TRBJ1-3, with 7 bases fitting TRBD1. From germline, CDR1 is MGHDK and CDR2 SYGVNS. The CDR3 covers 13 residues. V was pared by 8 bases and J by 2 bases, with 3 bases of the junction left unmatched. The CDR3 coding sequence is TGTGCCAGCGCGCAGGGGGCTGGAAACACCATATATTTT. Residues: CASAQGAGNTIYF.

This chain connects TRBV7-9 to TRBJ1-4; TRBD1 matches 7 bases. CDR3 size: 15 residues. Germline V CDR1 and CDR2: SEHNR, FQNEAQ (reference sequence). With V trimmed by 5 bases and J by 5 bases, 8 bases remained unmatched. For the CDR3, the DNA is TGTGCCAGCAGCGCCTTGACAGGGAGGAATGAAAAACTGTTTTTT. Amino acid sequence: CASSALTGRNEKLFF.

The chain joins TRBV7-9 to TRBJ1-6; D unresolved. V dropped 1 base and J dropped 7 bases, with 8 bases sitting between them. This CDR3 region has 14 residues. Looked up from germline, CDR1 is SEHNR and CDR2 is FQNEAQ (reference sequence). CDR3 nucleotide sequence: TGTGCCAGCAGCTTAGGAAGCCCGAATTCACCCCTCCACTTT. Translated: CASSLGSPNSPLHF.

The V gene is TRBV5-5, the J gene TRBJ1-4, with a possible D match to TRBD1 (6 bases). Between the trimmed V and J ends, which lost 4 bases and 8 bases, there was a span of 18 bases. Germline CDR1 SGHKS, CDR2 YYEKEE (reference sequence). There are 15 residues in the CDR3. This CDR3 is CASSPEGEAVEKLFF. CDR3 DNA sequence: TGTGCCAGCAGCCCTGAGGGGGAGGCTGTAGAAAAACTGTTTTTT.

The J gene is TRBJ1-1, the V gene TRBV20-1; D perhaps matches TRBD1 (5 bases). Trimming took 3 bases from V and 1 from J, leaving 15 bases between them. The CDR3 covers 15 residues. Germline CDR1 DFQATT, CDR2 SNEGSKA (reference sequence). CDR3 in DNA: TGCAGTGCTAGTAACCCGACAGCGGCGAACACTGAAGCTTTCTTT. Residues: CSASNPTAANTEAFF.

The CDR3 loop reads CASSYGDWGVTQYF. CDR3 bases: TGTGCCAGCAGTTACGGGGACTGGGGGGTGACCCAGTACTTC. This chain uses TRBV6-8 with TRBJ2-5, with D possibly being TRBD2 (6 bases). The germline CDR1 and CDR2 sequences are MNHGY and SAAAGT. There are 14 residues in the CDR3. Trimming removed 2 bases at V and 7 bases at J, with 14 bases between.

This sequence joins TRBV5-5 and TRBJ2-1; D remains unclear. The CDR3 loop spans 14 amino acids. From germline, CDR1 is SGHKS and CDR2 YYEKEE (reference sequence). Trimming removed 1 base from V and 5 bases from J, with 10 bases in between. The DNA of the CDR3 is TGTGCCAGCAGCTTGTTGAGCGTAGACAATGAGCAGTTCTTC. This sequence encodes CASSLLSVDNEQFF.

The chain combines TRBV13 with TRBJ2-7, with D unresolved. Trimming removed 0 bases from V and 5 bases from J, with 14 bases in between. The CDR3 covers 15 residues. Germline values: CDR1 PRHDT, CDR2 FYEKMQ (reference sequence). In nucleotides, the CDR3 is TGTGCCAGCAGCTTAGGAGGGTATGGAAAAAACGAGCAGTACTTC. The encoded protein is CASSLGGYGKNEQYF.

V and J are TRBV19 and TRBJ1-5, with D possibly matching TRBD1 (6 bases). CDR3 length: 15 residues. CDR1 is LNHDA, CDR2 SQIVND, per germline (reference sequence). V was clipped by 3 bases and J by 7 bases, with 16 bases between them. CDR3 bases: TGTGCCAGTAGTATCCGGTGGGGGGCTGGGCAGCCCCAGCATTTT. Translation: CASSIRWGAGQPQHF.

This chain links TRBV10-3 with TRBJ2-1, with 7 bases that match TRBD1. V lost 9 bases and J lost 7; bases outside the gene matches: 15. The CDR3 is 15 residues long. Germline V CDR1 and CDR2: ENHRY, SYGVKD. The CDR3 reads CAIRPGQGVLNEQFF. In nucleotides, the CDR3 is TGTGCCATTCGGCCGGGGCAGGGGGTTTTGAATGAGCAGTTCTTC.

This sequence joins TRBV3-1 (or the pseudogene TRBV3-2) and TRBJ1-1, with 7 positions matching TRBD1. V was clipped by 4 bases and J by 0 bases; unmatched bases: 5. CDR1 and CDR2 (germline): LGHDT, YNNKEL (reference sequence). This CDR3 has 15 residues. CDR3: CASSPPGQLNTEAFF. The CDR3 DNA follows: TGTGCCAGCAGCCCCCCGGGACAGCTGAACACTGAAGCTTTCTTT.

This clone was seen just once. The CDR3 DNA reads TGTGCCATCAGTGAGTCGGGGGGCTGGAATCAGCCCCAGCATTTT. Encoded protein: CAISESGGWNQPQHF. The V call is TRBV10-3, the J call TRBJ1-5; the D gene is possibly TRBD1 (6 bases). The CDR3 sequence is 15 residues long. V lost 0 bases and J lost 4, with 10 bases in between. Germline V lookup: CDR1 ENHRY, CDR2 SYGVKD.

The gene calls are TRBV19 and TRBJ1-1, with 9 bases that match TRBD1. This CDR3 is built from 13 residues. V shed 4 bases, J shed 9 bases, and the junction held 6 bases outside the gene matches. CDR1 is LNHDA and CDR2 is SQIVND in the germline V gene (reference sequence). CDR3 nucleotides: TGTGCCAGTAGTAGGGACAGGGAGACTCAAGCTTTCTTT. Protein: CASSRDRETQAFF.